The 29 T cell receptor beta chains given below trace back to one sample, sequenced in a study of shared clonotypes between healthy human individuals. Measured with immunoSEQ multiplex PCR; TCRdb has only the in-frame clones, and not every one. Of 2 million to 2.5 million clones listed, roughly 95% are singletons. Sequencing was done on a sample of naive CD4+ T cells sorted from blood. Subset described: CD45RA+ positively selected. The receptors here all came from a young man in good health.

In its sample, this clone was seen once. Here the CDR3 DNA reads TGTGCCAGCAGTGCACTCACCCCTACAGGGGGCTCCTATAATTCACCCCTCCACTTT. The encoded protein is CASSALTPTGGSYNSPLHF. The chain links TRBV6-7 to TRBJ1-6, with 8 bases fitting TRBD1. TRBV6-7 is filed as an ORF, its function uncertain. The CDR3 contains 19 residues. V dropped 5 bases and J dropped 0; count of bases not matched to a gene: 12.

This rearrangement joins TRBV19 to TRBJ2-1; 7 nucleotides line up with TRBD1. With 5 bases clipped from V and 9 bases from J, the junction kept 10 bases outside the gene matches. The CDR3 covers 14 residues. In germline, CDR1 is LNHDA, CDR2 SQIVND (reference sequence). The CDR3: CASSARQGPGEQFF. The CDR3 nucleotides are TGTGCCAGTAGTGCTCGACAGGGTCCGGGTGAGCAGTTCTTC.

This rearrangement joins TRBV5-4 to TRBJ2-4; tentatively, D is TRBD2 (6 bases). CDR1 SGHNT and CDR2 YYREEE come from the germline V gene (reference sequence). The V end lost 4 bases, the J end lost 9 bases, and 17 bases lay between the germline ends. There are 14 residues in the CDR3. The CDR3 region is CASSRDSSVGIQYF. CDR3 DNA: TGTGCCAGCAGCCGGGACTCGTCCGTCGGCATTCAGTACTTC.

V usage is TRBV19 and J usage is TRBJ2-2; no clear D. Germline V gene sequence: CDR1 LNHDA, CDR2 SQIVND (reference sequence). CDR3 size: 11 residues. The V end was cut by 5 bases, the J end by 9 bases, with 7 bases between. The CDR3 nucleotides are TGTGCCAGTAGTGCCCTCCGGGAGCTGTTTTTT. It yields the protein CASSALRELFF.

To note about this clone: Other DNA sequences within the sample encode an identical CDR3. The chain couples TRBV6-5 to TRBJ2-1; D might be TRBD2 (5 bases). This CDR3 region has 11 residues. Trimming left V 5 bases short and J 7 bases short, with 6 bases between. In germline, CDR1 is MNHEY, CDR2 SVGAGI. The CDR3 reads CASSRDNEQFF. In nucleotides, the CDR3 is TGTGCCAGCAGTCGGGATAATGAGCAGTTCTTC.

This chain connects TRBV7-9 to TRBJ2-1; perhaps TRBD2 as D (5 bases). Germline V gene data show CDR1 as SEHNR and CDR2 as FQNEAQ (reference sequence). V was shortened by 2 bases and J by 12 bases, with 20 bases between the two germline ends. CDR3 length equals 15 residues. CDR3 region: CASSLRTAIPSGQFF. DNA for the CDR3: TGTGCCAGCAGCTTAAGGACTGCCATCCCCTCTGGGCAGTTCTTC.

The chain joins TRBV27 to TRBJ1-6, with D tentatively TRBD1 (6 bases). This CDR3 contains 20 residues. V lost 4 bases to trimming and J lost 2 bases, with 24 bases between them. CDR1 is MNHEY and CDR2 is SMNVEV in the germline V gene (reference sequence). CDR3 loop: CASSSPGRGGHLAYNSPLHF. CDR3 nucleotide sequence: TGTGCCAGCAGTTCCCCCGGCAGGGGAGGTCATCTGGCCTATAATTCACCCCTCCACTTT.

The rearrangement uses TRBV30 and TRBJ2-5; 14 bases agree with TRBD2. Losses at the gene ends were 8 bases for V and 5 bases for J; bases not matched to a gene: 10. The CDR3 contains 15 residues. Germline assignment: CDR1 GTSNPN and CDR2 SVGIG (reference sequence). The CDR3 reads CARGTSGRDSETQYF. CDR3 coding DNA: TGTGCCCGTGGGACTAGCGGGAGAGATTCGGAGACCCAGTACTTC. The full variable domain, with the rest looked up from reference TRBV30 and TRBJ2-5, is SQTIHQWPATLVQPVGSPLSLECTVEGTSNPNLYWYRQAAGRGLQLLFYSVGIGQISSEVPQNLSASRPQDRQFILSSKKLLLSDSGFYLCARGTSGRDSETQYFGPGTRLLVL.

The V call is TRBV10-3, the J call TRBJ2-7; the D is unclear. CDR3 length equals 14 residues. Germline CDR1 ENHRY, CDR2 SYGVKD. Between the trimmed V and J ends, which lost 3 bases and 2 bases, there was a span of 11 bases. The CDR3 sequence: CAISEAQHTYEQYF. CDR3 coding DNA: TGTGCCATCAGTGAAGCGCAGCACACCTACGAGCAGTACTTC.

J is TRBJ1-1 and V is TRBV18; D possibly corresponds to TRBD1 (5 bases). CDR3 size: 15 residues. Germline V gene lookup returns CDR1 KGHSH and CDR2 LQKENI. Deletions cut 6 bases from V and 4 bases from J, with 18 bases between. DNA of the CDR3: TGTGCCAGCTCTCAGACTGACGGGGGGGTCACTGAAGCTTTCTTT. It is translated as CASSQTDGGVTEAFF.

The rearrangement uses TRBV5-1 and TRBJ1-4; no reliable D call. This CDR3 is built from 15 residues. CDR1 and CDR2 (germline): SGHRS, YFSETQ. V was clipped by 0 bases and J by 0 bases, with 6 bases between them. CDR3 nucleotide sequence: TGCGCCAGCAGCTTGGCCGCTACAACTAATGAAAAACTGTTTTTT. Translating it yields CASSLAATTNEKLFF. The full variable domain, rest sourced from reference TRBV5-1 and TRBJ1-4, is KAGVTQTPRYLIKTRGQQVTLSCSPISGHRSVSWYQQTPGQGLQFLFEYFSETQRNKGNFPGRFSGRQFSNSRSEMNVSTLELGDSALYLCASSLAATTNEKLFFGSGTQLSVL.

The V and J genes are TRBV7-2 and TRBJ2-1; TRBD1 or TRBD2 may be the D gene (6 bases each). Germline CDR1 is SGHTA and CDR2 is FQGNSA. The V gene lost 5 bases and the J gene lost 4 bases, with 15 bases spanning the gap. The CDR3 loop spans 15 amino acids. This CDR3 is CASSAGQGLYNEQFF. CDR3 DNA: TGTGCCAGCAGCGCGGGACAAGGGCTATACAATGAGCAGTTCTTC.

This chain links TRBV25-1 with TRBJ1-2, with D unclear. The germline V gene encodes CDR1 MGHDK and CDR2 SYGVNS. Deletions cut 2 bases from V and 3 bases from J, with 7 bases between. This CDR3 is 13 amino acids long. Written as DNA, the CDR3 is TGTGCCAGCAGTGAAAGAGGGTACTATGGCTACACCTTC. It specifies CASSERGYYGYTF.

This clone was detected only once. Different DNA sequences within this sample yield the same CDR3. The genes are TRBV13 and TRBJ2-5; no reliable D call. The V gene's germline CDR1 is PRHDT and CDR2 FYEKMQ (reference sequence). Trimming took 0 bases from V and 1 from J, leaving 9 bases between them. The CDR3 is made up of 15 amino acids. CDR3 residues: CASSLGGGIQETQYF. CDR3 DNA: TGTGCCAGCAGCTTAGGGGGTGGGATCCAAGAGACCCAGTACTTC. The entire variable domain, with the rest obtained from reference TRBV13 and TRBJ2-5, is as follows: AAGVIQSPRHLIKEKRETATLKCYPIPRHDTVYWYQQGPGQDPQFLISFYEKMQSDKGSIPDRFSAQQFSDYHSELNMSSLELGDSALYFCASSLGGGIQETQYFGPGTRLLVL.

The CDR3 DNA sequence: TGTGCCAGCAGCGTAACACAGGGGGCGCGTGGCTACACCTTC. Residues: CASSVTQGARGYTF. This chain connects TRBV9 to TRBJ1-2, with 9 bases identical to TRBD1. V trimming: 1 base; J trimming: 7 bases; junction bases outside the gene matches: 5. Per the germline V gene, CDR1 is SGDLS and CDR2 is YYNGEE. The CDR3 extends over 14 amino acids.

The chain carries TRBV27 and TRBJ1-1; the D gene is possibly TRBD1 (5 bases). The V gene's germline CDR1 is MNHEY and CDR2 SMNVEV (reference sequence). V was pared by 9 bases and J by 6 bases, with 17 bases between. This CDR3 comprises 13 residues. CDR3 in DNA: TGTGCCAGGGTCCCACATACGGGGGCTGAAGCTTTCTTT. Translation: CARVPHTGAEAFF.

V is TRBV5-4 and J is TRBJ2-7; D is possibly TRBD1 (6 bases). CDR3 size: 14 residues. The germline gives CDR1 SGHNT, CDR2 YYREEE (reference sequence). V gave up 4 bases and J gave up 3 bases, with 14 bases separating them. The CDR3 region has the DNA TGTGCCAGCAGCCCCACAGGGCCAAACTACGAGCAGTACTTC. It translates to CASSPTGPNYEQYF.

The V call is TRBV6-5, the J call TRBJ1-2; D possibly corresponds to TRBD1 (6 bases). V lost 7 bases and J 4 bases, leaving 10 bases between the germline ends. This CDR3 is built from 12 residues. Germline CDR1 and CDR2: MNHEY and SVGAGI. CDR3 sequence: CASKGGAYGYTF. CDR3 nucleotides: TGTGCCAGCAAAGGGGGTGCCTATGGCTACACCTTC.

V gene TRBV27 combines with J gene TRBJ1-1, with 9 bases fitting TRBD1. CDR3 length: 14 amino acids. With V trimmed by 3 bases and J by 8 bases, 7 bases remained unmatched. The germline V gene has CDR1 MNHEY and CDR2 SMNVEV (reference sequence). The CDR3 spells CASSFRGQGVEAFF. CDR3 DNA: TGTGCCAGCAGTTTTCGGGGACAGGGTGTCGAAGCTTTCTTT.

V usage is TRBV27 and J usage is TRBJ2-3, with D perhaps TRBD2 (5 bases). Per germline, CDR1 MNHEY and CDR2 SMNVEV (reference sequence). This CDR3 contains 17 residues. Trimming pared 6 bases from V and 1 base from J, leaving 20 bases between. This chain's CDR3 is CASSLFYAGARTDTQYF. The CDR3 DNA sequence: TGTGCCAGCAGCCTCTTTTATGCGGGCGCCCGCACAGATACGCAGTATTTT.

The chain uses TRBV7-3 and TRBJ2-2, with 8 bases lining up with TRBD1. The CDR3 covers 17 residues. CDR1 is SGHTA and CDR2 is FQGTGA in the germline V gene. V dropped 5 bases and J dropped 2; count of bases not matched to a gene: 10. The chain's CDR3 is CASSPMGGTGNTGELFF. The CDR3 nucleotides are TGTGCCAGCAGCCCTATGGGTGGGACAGGAAACACCGGGGAGCTGTTTTTT.

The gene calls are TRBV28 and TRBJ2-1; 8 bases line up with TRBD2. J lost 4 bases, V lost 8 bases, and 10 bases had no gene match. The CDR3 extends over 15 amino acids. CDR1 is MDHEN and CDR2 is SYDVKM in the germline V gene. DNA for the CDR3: TGTGCCAGCGGACTTAGCGGGAAAGGGTACAATGAGCAGTTCTTC. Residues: CASGLSGKGYNEQFF.

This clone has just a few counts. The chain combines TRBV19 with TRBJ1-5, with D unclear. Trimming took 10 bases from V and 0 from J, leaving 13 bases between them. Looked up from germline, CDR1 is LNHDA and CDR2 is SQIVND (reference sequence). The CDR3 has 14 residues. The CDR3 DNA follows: TGTGCCACTAGGACCTCCTATAGCAATCAGCCCCAGCATTTT. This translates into CATRTSYSNQPQHF.

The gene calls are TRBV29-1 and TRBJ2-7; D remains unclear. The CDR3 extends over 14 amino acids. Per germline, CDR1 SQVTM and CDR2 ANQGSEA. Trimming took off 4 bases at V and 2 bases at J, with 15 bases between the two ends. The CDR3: CSVASGSSPYEQYF. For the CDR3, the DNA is TGCAGCGTTGCCTCGGGTTCTTCCCCCTACGAGCAGTACTTC.

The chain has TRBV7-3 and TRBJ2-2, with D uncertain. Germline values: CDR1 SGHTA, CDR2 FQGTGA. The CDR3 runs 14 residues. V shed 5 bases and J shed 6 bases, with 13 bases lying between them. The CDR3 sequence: CASSAQGFSGELFF. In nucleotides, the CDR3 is TGTGCCAGCAGCGCCCAAGGGTTCTCCGGGGAGCTGTTTTTT.

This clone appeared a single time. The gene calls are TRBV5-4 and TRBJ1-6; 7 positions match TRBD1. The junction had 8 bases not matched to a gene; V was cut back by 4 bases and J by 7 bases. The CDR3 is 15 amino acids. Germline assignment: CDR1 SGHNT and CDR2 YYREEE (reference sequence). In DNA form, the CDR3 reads TGTGCCAGCAGCACACCGGGACAGAACAATTCACCCCTCCACTTT. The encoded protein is CASSTPGQNNSPLHF. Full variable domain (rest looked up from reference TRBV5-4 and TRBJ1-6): ETGVTQSPTHLIKTRGQQVTLRCSSQSGHNTVSWYQQALGQGPQFIFQYYREEENGRGNFPPRFSGLQFPNYSSELNVNALELDDSALYLCASSTPGQNNSPLHFGNGTRLTVT.

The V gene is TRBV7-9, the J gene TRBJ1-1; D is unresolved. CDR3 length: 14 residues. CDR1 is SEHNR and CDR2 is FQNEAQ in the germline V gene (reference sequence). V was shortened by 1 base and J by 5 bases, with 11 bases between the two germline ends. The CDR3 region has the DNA TGTGCCAGCAGCTTAGTCATGGTGGGAACTGAAGCTTTCTTT. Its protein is CASSLVMVGTEAFF.

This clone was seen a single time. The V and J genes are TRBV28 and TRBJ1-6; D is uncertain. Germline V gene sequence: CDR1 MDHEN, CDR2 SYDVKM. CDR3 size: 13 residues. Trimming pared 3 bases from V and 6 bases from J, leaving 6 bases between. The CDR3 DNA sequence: TGTGCCAGCAGTTTTCAGATTAATTCACCCCTCCACTTT. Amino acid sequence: CASSFQINSPLHF.

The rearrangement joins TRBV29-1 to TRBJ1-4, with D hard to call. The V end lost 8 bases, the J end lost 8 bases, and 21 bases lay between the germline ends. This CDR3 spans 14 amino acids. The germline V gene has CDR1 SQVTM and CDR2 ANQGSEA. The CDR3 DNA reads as TGCAGCACTACCAGAGGTTCCTTGGGGGAAAAACTGTTTTTT. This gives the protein CSTTRGSLGEKLFF.